Presented here are 14 T cell receptor beta chains from one specimen sequenced in a study of read filtering for tumor transcriptome and immune sequencing. This library used around 400 ng RNA and molecular barcoded adaptors spanning alpha/delta and beta/gamma chains. TCRdb independently ran MiXCR on the reads; one entry per CDR3 protein. There are 75,000 to 95,000 distinct CDR3 sequences in the sample; roughly 21% occur only once, and roughly 11% lies in the top ten. Sequencing was carried out using a population of CD138-negative cells sorted from bone marrow. The receptors stem from a donor at least 40 years old with multiple myeloma.

Comments on this clonotype: A far larger clone is one base from this, pointing to a likely read error. This chain uses TRBV5-1 with TRBJ2-1; no clear D gene. This CDR3 comprises 13 residues. Germline CDR1 reads SGHRS; CDR2 reads YFSETQ. CDR3 loop: CASSLDSYNEQSF. In DNA form, the CDR3 reads TGTGCCAGCAGCTTAGACTCCTACAATGAGCAGTCCTTC. Full variable domain (missing parts from reference TRBV5-1 and TRBJ2-1): KAGVTQTPRYLIKTRGQQVTLSCSPISGHRSVSWYQQTPGQGLQFLFEYFSETQRNKGNFPGRFSGRQFSNSRSEMNVSTLELGDSALYLCASSLDSYNEQSFGPGTRLTVL.

This clonotype was detected only a few times. This may stem from a read error, because a much larger clone lies one nucleotide away. The rearrangement uses TRBV28 and TRBJ1-1; D remains ambiguous. The CDR3 extends over 12 amino acids. Germline V gene lookup returns CDR1 MDHEN and CDR2 SYDVKM. CDR3 bases: TGTGCCAGCAGTTTCCCATACACTGGAGCTTTCTTT. Amino acid sequence: CASSFPYTGAFF.

This clonotype appeared a single time. Since no conserved phenylalanine or tryptophan closes the CDR3, a read error is the likely cause. V gene TRBV5-1 combines with J gene TRBJ2-1, with no clear D. Germline CDR1 SGHRS, CDR2 YFSETQ. The CDR3 sequence is 15 residues long. V was clipped by 2 bases and J by 5 bases, with 14 bases between them. CDR3 nucleotide sequence: TGCGCCAGCAGCTTTTTACCCACGGCCGACAATGAGCAGTTCCTC. Translation: CASSFLPTADNEQFL.

This clonotype was counted many times. Here the CDR3 reads CASSPQAGELNTEAFF. CDR3 nucleotide sequence: TGTGCCAGCTCACCGCAAGCAGGGGAGTTGAACACTGAAGCTTTCTTT. This chain joins TRBV18 and TRBJ1-1, with D tentatively TRBD1 (6 bases). V lost 3 bases to trimming and J lost 0 bases, with 14 bases between them. The germline CDR1 and CDR2 sequences are KGHSH and LQKENI. CDR3 length: 16 residues.

There are many counts of this clonotype. The J gene is TRBJ1-1, the V gene TRBV5-1; D gene ambiguous. This CDR3 is 13 amino acids long. The V end lost 4 bases, the J end lost 6 bases, and 13 bases lay between the germline ends. Germline CDR1 reads SGHRS; CDR2 reads YFSETQ. CDR3 DNA: TGCGCCAGCAGCCCGAACCAGGATTCTGAAGCTTTCTTT. Encoded protein: CASSPNQDSEAFF.

The chain is built from TRBV7-6 and TRBJ2-7, with D possibly being TRBD1 (6 bases). Trimming removed 1 base at V and 7 bases at J, with 14 bases between. This CDR3 is built from 14 residues. Germline V gives CDR1 SGHVS, CDR2 FNYEAQ. The CDR3 here is CASSLGDTRGEQYF. The CDR3 DNA follows: TGTGCCAGCAGCTTAGGGGACACTCGTGGGGAGCAGTACTTC.

This clonotype has a count of ten or more. The J gene is TRBJ2-1, the V gene TRBV4-1, with D tentatively TRBD2 (6 bases). The CDR3 is 14 residues long. Germline loops: CDR1 MGHRA, CDR2 YSYEKL. Trimming pared 3 bases from V and 9 bases from J, leaving 15 bases between. As DNA, the CDR3 is TGCGCCAGCAGCCAGGTGGAGGGGCCGGGTGAGCAGTTCTTC. Protein: CASSQVEGPGEQFF.

As to this clonotype: A much bigger clone sits one base away, suggesting this may be a read error. J is TRBJ1-5 and V is TRBV29-1, with D unresolved. V gave up 4 bases and J gave up 0 bases, with 7 bases separating them. Germline V lookup: CDR1 SQVTM, CDR2 ANQGSEA. The CDR3 length is 13 residues. Here the CDR3 reads CSVGEPSNQPQHF. Here the CDR3 DNA reads TGCAGCGTTGGTGAGCCTAGCAATCAGCCCCAGCATTTT.

A word on this clonotype: Since a much larger clone is just one base distant, this may be a read error. The chain uses TRBV5-6 and TRBJ2-4; D is ambiguous. CDR1 and CDR2 from the germline V gene are SGHDT and YYEEEE. The CDR3 spans 16 residues. V was shortened by 4 bases and J by 5 bases, with 19 bases between the two germline ends. The CDR3 sequence is CASSLRSVASENIQYF. The DNA of the CDR3 is TGTGCCAGCAGCCTGCGAAGCGTCGCTTCCGAAAACATTCAGTACTTC. Full variable domain (remainder filled in from reference TRBV5-6 and TRBJ2-4): DAGVTQSPTHLIKTRGQQVTLRCSPKSGHDTVSWYQQALGQGPQFIFQYYEEEERQRGNFPDRFSGHQFPNYSSELNVNALLLGDSALYLCASSLRSVASENIQYFGAGTRLSVL.

In its sample, this clonotype was seen a few times. The chain employs TRBV10-3 and TRBJ2-3; the D gene is possibly TRBD2 (5 bases). Looked up from germline, CDR1 is ENHRY and CDR2 is SYGVKD. This CDR3 region has 16 residues. V shed 4 bases and J shed 4 bases, with 18 bases lying between them. The CDR3 DNA follows: TGTGCCATCAGTGGCGGGCCTTTTGGTGGTGCAGATACGCAGTATTTT. This gives the protein CAISGGPFGGADTQYF.

This clonotype has a count of ten or more. The chain combines TRBV28 with TRBJ1-1, with a possible D match to TRBD1 (6 bases). V was pared by 6 bases and J by 2 bases, with 19 bases between. The CDR3 sequence is 16 residues long. The germline CDR1 and CDR2 sequences are MDHEN and SYDVKM. The CDR3 bases are TGTGCCAGCAGCCCTCCAGGGGCGAGGTTAAACACTGAAGCTTTCTTT. It is translated as CASSPPGARLNTEAFF.

This clonotype was recorded many times. This sequence joins TRBV12-3 or TRBV12-4 and TRBJ2-1, with 11 bases that match TRBD2. This CDR3 has 13 residues. The V gene end was trimmed by 10 bases and the J gene end by 7 bases; junction bases not matched to a gene: 6. The CDR3 here is CANSGGAGNEQFF. The CDR3, as DNA: TGTGCCAATAGCGGGGGGGCTGGGAATGAGCAGTTCTTC.

This clonotype was observed many times. The chain carries TRBV14 and TRBJ1-1, with TRBD1 as a possible D gene (5 bases). CDR1 and CDR2 from the germline V gene are SGHDN and FVKESK. Trimming left V 1 base short and J 10 bases short, with 13 bases between. The CDR3 has 13 residues. The CDR3 DNA reads as TGTGCCAGCAGCCAAGCTGGCAGGGTTGGAGCTTTCTTT. Amino acid sequence: CASSQAGRVGAFF.

This clonotype was recorded many times. The V gene is TRBV20-1, the J gene TRBJ2-1; D unresolved. This CDR3 region has 12 residues. Germline values: CDR1 DFQATT, CDR2 SNEGSKA (reference sequence). The V end was cut by 4 bases, the J end by 7 bases, with 11 bases between. The CDR3 reads CSAIGETNEQFF. DNA for the CDR3: TGCAGTGCTATTGGCGAAACTAATGAGCAGTTCTTC.